This passage covers 21 T cell receptor beta chains from one sample sequenced in a study of OX40 agonist ivuxolimab in advanced cancers. Only in-frame clones appear in the TCRdb table, and some are missing; sequencing was by immunoSEQ multiplex PCR. This sample yields roughly 110,000 clones, of which 90% are seen a single time; around 0.48% belongs to the top ten. The material sequenced was CD4+ or CD8+ T cells sorted from blood, taken in a trial of the OX40 agonist ivuxolimab. Receptor source: an adult with an advanced solid tumor such as melanoma, head and neck, liver or kidney cancer.

The rearrangement uses TRBV6-6 and TRBJ1-1, with 10 bases identical to TRBD1. Germline V gene lookup returns CDR1 MNHNY and CDR2 SVGAGI (reference sequence). V lost 5 bases, J lost 6 bases, and 6 bases stayed unmatched. This CDR3 is 14 amino acids long. The CDR3 spells CASSQDRGRPEAFF. The CDR3 nucleotides read TGTGCCAGCAGTCAGGACAGGGGGAGGCCTGAAGCTTTCTTT.

The CDR3 sequence is CASSNGMGGIGNTIYF. In DNA form, the CDR3 reads TGTGCCAGCAGCAACGGGATGGGGGGAATAGGAAACACCATATATTTT. The chain joins TRBV7-6 to TRBJ1-3, with a tentative D call TRBD1 (5 bases). This CDR3 spans 16 amino acids. Trimming cost V 5 bases and J 4 bases, with 18 bases left between them. Germline loops: CDR1 SGHVS, CDR2 FNYEAQ.

V gene TRBV5-1 combines with J gene TRBJ2-1, with D perhaps TRBD1 (5 bases). Germline values: CDR1 SGHRS, CDR2 YFSETQ. V gave up 0 bases and J gave up 9 bases, with 7 bases separating them. The CDR3 is 12 amino acids. DNA of the CDR3: TGCGCCAGCAGCTTGGAGGGGCCTGAGCAGTTCTTC. This translates into CASSLEGPEQFF.

V and J are TRBV28 and TRBJ1-6; D possibly corresponds to TRBD1 (6 bases). CDR1 MDHEN and CDR2 SYDVKM come from the germline V gene. Between the trimmed V and J ends, which lost 7 bases and 8 bases, there was a span of 15 bases. This CDR3 has 14 amino acids. Here the CDR3 DNA reads TGTGCCAGCACCGACCACAGGGATTATTCACCCCTCCACTTT. Translation: CASTDHRDYSPLHF.

CDR3 DNA sequence: TGTGCCTGGAGTCCGTCGGGGGCAGCTTTCTTT. Translating gives CAWSPSGAAFF. The chain is built from TRBV30 and TRBJ1-1; D might be TRBD1 (6 bases). Between the trimmed V and J ends, which lost 2 bases and 10 bases, there was a span of 11 bases. The V gene's germline CDR1 is GTSNPN and CDR2 SVGIG (reference sequence). CDR3 length equals 11 residues.

The chain joins TRBV5-1 to TRBJ2-7, with TRBD1 identical over 7 bases. Per germline, CDR1 SGHRS and CDR2 YFSETQ. Trimming at V came to 7 bases and at J to 1 base, leaving 14 bases not matched to a gene. The CDR3 extends over 16 amino acids. CDR3 DNA: TGCGCCAGCCGGACCCAAGGGACAGAAGAATCCTACGAGCAGTACTTC. It is translated as CASRTQGTEESYEQYF.

This clone has just a few counts. The CDR3 bases are TGTGCCAGTAGTAACCTACAGGGTTGGAATCAGCCCCAGCATTTT. This codes for CASSNLQGWNQPQHF. V and J are TRBV19 and TRBJ1-5, with a tentative D call TRBD1 (6 bases). This CDR3 contains 15 residues. CDR1 and CDR2 from the germline V gene are LNHDA and SQIVND (reference sequence). Trimming removed 4 bases at V and 4 bases at J, with 14 bases between.

V and J are TRBV27 and TRBJ1-1; no definite D call. V lost 4 bases, J lost 0 bases, and 9 bases lay in between. This CDR3 comprises 14 residues. CDR1 MNHEY and CDR2 SMNVEV come from the germline V gene (reference sequence). The CDR3 spells CASSSINLNTEAFF. In DNA, the CDR3 is TGTGCCAGCAGTTCCATAAACTTGAACACTGAAGCTTTCTTT.

This sequence joins TRBV9 and TRBJ1-6; TRBD1 matches at 11 bases. V shed 0 bases and J 10 bases; nucleotides not matched to a gene: 3. CDR1 is SGDLS and CDR2 is YYNGEE in the germline V gene. The CDR3 has 15 amino acids. In DNA form, the CDR3 reads TGTGCCAGCAGCGTAGTGGGGACAGGGGGATCACCCCTCCACTTT. Its translation is CASSVVGTGGSPLHF.

Worth noting for this clone: The DNA is left out, because the CDR3 cannot be placed on it with certainty; the CDR3 is given as TCRdb lists it. The rearrangement uses TRBV19 and TRBJ2-7; the listed D gene, TRBD2, was not tested against the DNA. The length of the CDR3 is 14 amino acids, counting both ends. Germline V lookup: CDR1 LNHDA, CDR2 SQIVND (reference sequence). The CDR3 is CASSSAPATYEQYF.

The chain recombines TRBV5-1 with TRBJ1-2, with D maybe TRBD1 (5 bases). The CDR3 sequence is 15 residues long. The germline V and J ends were trimmed by 0 bases and 2 bases, with 11 bases remaining between them. The germline gives CDR1 SGHRS, CDR2 YFSETQ. CDR3 amino acids: CASSLDGDANYGYTF. The CDR3 bases are TGCGCCAGCAGCTTGGACGGGGACGCAAACTATGGCTACACCTTC.

The genes are TRBV5-1 and TRBJ2-5; either TRBD1 or TRBD2 may fit D (5 bases each). Germline V gene data show CDR1 as SGHRS and CDR2 as YFSETQ. Trimming took 5 bases from V and 1 from J, leaving 9 bases between them. There are 13 residues in the CDR3. The CDR3 reads CASSRDPQETQYF. In DNA form, the CDR3 reads TGCGCCAGCAGTAGGGACCCCCAAGAGACCCAGTACTTC.

This chain links TRBV27 with TRBJ2-5; the match to TRBD2 covers 7 bases. The ends lost 5 bases at V and 3 bases at J; junction bases unmatched: 9. CDR1 and CDR2 (germline): MNHEY, SMNVEV (reference sequence). There are 15 residues in the CDR3. DNA for the CDR3: TGTGCCAGCAGTCCCCGGACCGGGGGGAAAGAGACCCAGTACTTC. This translates into CASSPRTGGKETQYF.

V gene TRBV7-7 combines with J gene TRBJ2-7, with D uncertain. Looked up from germline, CDR1 is SSHAT and CDR2 is FNYEAQ (reference sequence). Trimming left V 5 bases short and J 0 bases short, with 11 bases between. There are 14 residues in the CDR3. The CDR3 DNA follows: TGTGCCAGCAGCCTAAGGCTCGACTCCTACGAGCAGTACTTC. Protein product: CASSLRLDSYEQYF.

Details on this clone: The conserved phenylalanine or tryptophan is not found at the CDR3 terminus, so this likely reflects a read error. The V gene is TRBV27, the J gene TRBJ1-3; D is unresolved. CDR3 size: 15 residues. In germline, CDR1 is MNHEY, CDR2 SMNVEV (reference sequence). With 2 bases removed from V and 0 bases from J, the gap between germline ends came to 8 bases. CDR3 sequence: CASSLNTFSGNTIYS. CDR3 DNA sequence: TGTGCCAGCAGTTTAAACACCTTCTCTGGAAACACCATATATTCT.

J is TRBJ1-2 and V is TRBV5-6, with no clear D. Germline V CDR1 and CDR2: SGHDT, YYEEEE. Trimming cost V 2 bases and J 4 bases, with 9 bases left between them. CDR3 length: 13 residues. DNA for the CDR3: TGTGCCAGCAGCTTAGAGCTGGGCTATGGCTACACCTTC. Translated, it gives CASSLELGYGYTF.

J is TRBJ2-3 and V is TRBV11-2, with D perhaps TRBD2 (5 bases). V was clipped by 1 base and J by 1 base, with 9 bases between them. The V gene's germline CDR1 is SGHAT and CDR2 FQNNGV. The CDR3 extends over 15 amino acids. CDR3 sequence: CASSLVDSRTDTQYF. The CDR3 DNA is TGTGCCAGCAGCTTAGTGGACTCACGCACAGATACGCAGTATTTT.

This clone was counted a single time. This chain connects TRBV4-2 to TRBJ2-5; 14 bases agree with TRBD2. The CDR3 is 16 amino acids. J lost 1 base, V lost 3 bases, and 1 base had no gene match. The germline V gene has CDR1 LGHNA and CDR2 YNFKEQ. CDR3: CASSQGTSGGQETQYF. The CDR3 DNA sequence: TGTGCCAGCAGCCAGGGGACTAGCGGGGGCCAAGAGACCCAGTACTTC.

The genes are TRBV19 and TRBJ2-7; possibly TRBD1 for D (6 bases). V dropped 3 bases and J dropped 5 bases, with 14 bases sitting between them. The CDR3 is 14 residues long. Per the germline V gene, CDR1 is LNHDA and CDR2 is SQIVND (reference sequence). Here the CDR3 DNA reads TGTGCCAGTAGTATGTCACAGGGTGCGAACGAGCAGTACTTC. This translates into CASSMSQGANEQYF.

J is TRBJ2-3 and V is TRBV9; 12 bases agree with TRBD1. V was pared by 4 bases and J by 0 bases, with 9 bases of the junction left unmatched. Germline CDR1 and CDR2: SGDLS and YYNGEE. The CDR3 is 18 residues long. The CDR3 sequence is CASSMGTGGVSSTDTQYF. The CDR3 DNA follows: TGTGCCAGCAGCATGGGGACAGGGGGCGTCTCTAGCACAGATACGCAGTATTTT.

The CDR3 nucleotides read TGTGCCAGCAGCCTCCAGGGCAATGAAAAACTGTTTTTT. Protein product: CASSLQGNEKLFF. The chain combines TRBV7-2 with TRBJ1-4, with D tentatively TRBD1 (5 bases). Germline CDR1 is SGHTA and CDR2 is FQGNSA. This CDR3 is built from 13 residues. Trimming pared 5 bases from V and 5 bases from J, leaving 9 bases between.